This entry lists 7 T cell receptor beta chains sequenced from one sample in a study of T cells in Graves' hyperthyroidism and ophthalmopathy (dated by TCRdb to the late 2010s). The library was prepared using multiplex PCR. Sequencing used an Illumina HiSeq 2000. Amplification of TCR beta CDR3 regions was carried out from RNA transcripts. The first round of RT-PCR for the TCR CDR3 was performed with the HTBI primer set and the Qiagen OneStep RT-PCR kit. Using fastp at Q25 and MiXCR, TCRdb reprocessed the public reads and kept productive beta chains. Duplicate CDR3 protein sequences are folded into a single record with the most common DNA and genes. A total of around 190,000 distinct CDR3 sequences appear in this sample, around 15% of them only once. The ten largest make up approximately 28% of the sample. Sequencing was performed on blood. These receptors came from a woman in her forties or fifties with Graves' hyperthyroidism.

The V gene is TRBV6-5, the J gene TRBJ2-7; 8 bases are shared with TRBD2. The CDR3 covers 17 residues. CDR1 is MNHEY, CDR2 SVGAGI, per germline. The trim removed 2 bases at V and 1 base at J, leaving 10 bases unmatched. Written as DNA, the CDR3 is TGTGCCAGCAGTTACGGGACCCTTTTAGCGGGATCCTACGAGCAGTACTTC. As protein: CASSYGTLLAGSYEQYF.

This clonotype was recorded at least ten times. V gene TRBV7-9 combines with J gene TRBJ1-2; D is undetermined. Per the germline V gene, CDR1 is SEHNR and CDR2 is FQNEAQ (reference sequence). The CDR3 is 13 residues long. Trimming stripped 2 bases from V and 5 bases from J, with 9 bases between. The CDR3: CASSLSYFYGYTF. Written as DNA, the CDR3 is TGTGCCAGCAGCTTATCTTATTTTTATGGCTACACCTTC.

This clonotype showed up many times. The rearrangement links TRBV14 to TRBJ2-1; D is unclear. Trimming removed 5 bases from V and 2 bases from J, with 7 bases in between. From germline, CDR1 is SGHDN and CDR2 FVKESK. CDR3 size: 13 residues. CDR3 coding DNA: TGTGCCAGCAGCTATGACACCTACAATGAGCAGTTCTTC. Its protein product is CASSYDTYNEQFF.

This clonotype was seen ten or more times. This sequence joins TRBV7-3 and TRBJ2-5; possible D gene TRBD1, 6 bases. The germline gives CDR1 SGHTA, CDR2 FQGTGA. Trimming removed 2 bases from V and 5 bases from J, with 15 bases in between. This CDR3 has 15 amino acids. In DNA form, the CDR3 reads TGTGCCAGCAGCTTATCTACAGGGTTGGGGGAGACCCAGTACTTC. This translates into CASSLSTGLGETQYF.

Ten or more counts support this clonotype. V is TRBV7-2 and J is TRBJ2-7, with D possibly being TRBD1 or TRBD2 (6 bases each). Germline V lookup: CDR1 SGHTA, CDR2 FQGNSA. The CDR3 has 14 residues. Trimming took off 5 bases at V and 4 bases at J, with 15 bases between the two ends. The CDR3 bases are TGTGCCAGCAGCGCGGGACACCTCCGATACGAGCAGTACTTC. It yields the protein CASSAGHLRYEQYF.

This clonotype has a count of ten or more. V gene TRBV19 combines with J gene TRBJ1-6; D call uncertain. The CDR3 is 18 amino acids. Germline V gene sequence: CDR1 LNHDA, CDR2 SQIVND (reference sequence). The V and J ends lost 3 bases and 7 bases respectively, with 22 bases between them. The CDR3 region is CASSIRPEYSYPNSPLHF. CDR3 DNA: TGTGCCAGTAGTATCCGCCCGGAATACTCCTATCCCAATTCACCCCTCCACTTT.

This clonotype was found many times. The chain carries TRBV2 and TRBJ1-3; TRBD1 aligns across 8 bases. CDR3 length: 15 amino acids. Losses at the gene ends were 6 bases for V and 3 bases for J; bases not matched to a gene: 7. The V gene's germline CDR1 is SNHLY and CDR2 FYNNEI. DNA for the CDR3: TGTGCCAGCAGCGTGACAGGGGTCGGTGGAAACACCATATATTTT. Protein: CASSVTGVGGNTIYF. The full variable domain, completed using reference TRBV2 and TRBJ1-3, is EPEVTQTPSHQVTQMGQEVILRCVPISNHLYFYWYRQILGQKVEFLVSFYNNEISEKSEIFDDQFSVERPDGSNFTLKIRSTKLEDSAMYFCASSVTGVGGNTIYFGEGSWLTVV.